This TCR beta chain stems from a study of vaccination and CD4 T cells after COVID-19. Study-wide background: SARS-CoV-2 PCR on nasal swabs had been positive for the convalescent patients; under 10 were mild and one was severe. A median of about 98 days (range 35 to 161) separated diagnosis from post-COVID sampling. Study results and limitations: A nonsignificant rise from around 20 to 38 was seen in the median number of SARS-CoV-2-reactive clonotypes.

Germline V CDR1 and CDR2: LGHDT, YNNKEL (reference sequence). V was shortened by 4 bases and J by 0 bases, with 4 bases between the two germline ends. This CDR3 comprises 13 residues. With the Oncomine TCR Beta short-read assay, DNA from cultured CD4+ T cells was sequenced. Each CDR3 protein gets one entry after TCRdb re-called the PCR reads with MiXCR. Seen here are just under 20,000 distinct CDR3 sequences, 44% observed once, and the top ten hold roughly 25%. A remark on this clonotype: Its antigen is not known.

Treatment of the sample: roughly 10-day PBMC culture with coronavirus spike peptide pools or control peptides (ViraFEST assay). Sequences were derived from CD4+ T cells from blood, cultured in vitro, sampled before SARS-CoV-2 vaccination. This clonotype was sampled from a human donor who had recovered from COVID-19. V gene TRBV3-1 combines with J gene TRBJ2-1, with unresolved D. The CDR3 spells CASSPSSYNEQFF. CDR3 coding DNA: TGTGCCAGCAGCCCCAGCTCCTACAATGAGCAGTTCTTC.